This T cell receptor (beta chain) was captured by sequencing in a study of identical twins. This CDR3 is built from 12 residues. Germline CDR1 DFQATT, CDR2 SNEGSKA (reference sequence). Trimming cost V 0 bases and J 6 bases, with 9 bases left between them. Each CDR3 protein is one row after TCRdb ran MiXCR on the 5' RACE reads. The sample lists fewer than 550,000 distinct CDR3 sequences; about 16% were seen once. In addition, the sample was reused for a study of yellow fever vaccine responses in identical twins.

Sequences were obtained from CD4+ T cells sorted from blood. The chain joins TRBV20-1 to TRBJ2-7; either TRBD1 or TRBD2 may supply D (5 bases each). This clonotype was obtained from a woman aged 18-35 years in good health. The CDR3, as DNA: TGCAGTGCTAGAGATGGGGGAAGCGAGCAGTACGTC. Amino acids: CSARDGGSEQYV.